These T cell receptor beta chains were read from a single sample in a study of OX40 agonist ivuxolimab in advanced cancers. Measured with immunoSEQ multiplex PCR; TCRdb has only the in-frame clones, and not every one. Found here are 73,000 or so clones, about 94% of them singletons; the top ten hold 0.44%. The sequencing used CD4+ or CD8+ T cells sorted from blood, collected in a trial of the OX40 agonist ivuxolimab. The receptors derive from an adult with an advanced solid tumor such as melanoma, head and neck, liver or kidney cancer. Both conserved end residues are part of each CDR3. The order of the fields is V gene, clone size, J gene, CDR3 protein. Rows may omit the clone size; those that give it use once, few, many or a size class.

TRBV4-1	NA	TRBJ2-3	CASSQALAGGPGIYTQYF
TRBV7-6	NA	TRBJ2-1	CASSLREWSNSYNEQFF
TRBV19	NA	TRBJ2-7	CASSIAVSYEQYF
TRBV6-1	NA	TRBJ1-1	CASRGGGPEAFF
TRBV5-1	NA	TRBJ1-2	CASSWGTGYDGYTF
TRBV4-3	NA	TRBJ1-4	CASSHNFNRVGNEKLFF
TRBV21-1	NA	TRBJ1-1	CASSGPHRKEAFF
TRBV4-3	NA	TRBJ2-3	CASSQGSLAGADTQYF
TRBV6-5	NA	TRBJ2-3	CASRRETSSTDTQYF
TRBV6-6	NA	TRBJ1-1	CASRRVEAAEAFF
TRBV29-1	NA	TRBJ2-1	CSAGTSGRVRFF
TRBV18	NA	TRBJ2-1	CASSPRSGSYNEQFF
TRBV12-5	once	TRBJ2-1	CASGRAGLAGGDEQFF
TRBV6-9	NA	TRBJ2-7	CASSSRGEQYF
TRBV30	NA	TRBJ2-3	CAWSPLAGSTDTQYF
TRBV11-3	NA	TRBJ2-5	CASTRGERQETQYF
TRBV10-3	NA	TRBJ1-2	CAIGDRANYGYTF
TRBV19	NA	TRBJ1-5	CASSIDGTALNQPQHF
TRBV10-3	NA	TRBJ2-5	CAISDRGGLQETQYF
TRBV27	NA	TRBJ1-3	CASSFRSQSGNTIYF
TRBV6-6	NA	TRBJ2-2	CASSTYGTTNTGELFF
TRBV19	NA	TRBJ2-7	CASSRDYYEQYF
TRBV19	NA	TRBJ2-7	CASRETGLDYEQYF
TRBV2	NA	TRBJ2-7	CASSGGSGSYEQYF
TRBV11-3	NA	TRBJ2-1	CASSSRSSYNEQFF
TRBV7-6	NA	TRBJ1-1	CASSLDIYTEAFF
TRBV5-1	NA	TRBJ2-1	CASSRLSASSYNEQFF
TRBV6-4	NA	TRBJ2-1	CASSPQGVNEQFF